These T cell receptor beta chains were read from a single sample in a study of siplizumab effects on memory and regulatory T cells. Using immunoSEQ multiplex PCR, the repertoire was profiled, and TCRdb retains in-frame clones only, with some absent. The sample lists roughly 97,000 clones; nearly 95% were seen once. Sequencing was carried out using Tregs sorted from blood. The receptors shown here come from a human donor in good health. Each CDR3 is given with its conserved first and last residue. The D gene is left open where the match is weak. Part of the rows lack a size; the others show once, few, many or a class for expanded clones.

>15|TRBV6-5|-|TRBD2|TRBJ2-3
TGTGCCAGCAGTCTACCGGGACTAGAAAGAGATACGCAGTATTTT
CASSLPGLERDTQYF
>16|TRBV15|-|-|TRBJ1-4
TGTGCCACCAGCAGAGATGGTTTGGTCACGGGAGAAAAACTGTTTTTT
CATSRDGLVTGEKLFF
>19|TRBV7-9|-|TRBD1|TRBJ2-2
TGTGCCAGCAGCTTAAGGCGCGGCAGGGGGTTGTCGGACACCGGGGAGCTGTTTTTT
CASSLRRGRGLSDTGELFF
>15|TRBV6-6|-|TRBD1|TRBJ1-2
TGTGCCAGCAGGTCAAGACAGGGCGCATACGGTGGCTACACCTTC
CASRSRQGAYGGYTF
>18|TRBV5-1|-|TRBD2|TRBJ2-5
TGCGCCAGCACCCGGGGGGTGACTAGCGGGAGGCCCCAAGAGACCCAGTACTTC
CASTRGVTSGRPQETQYF
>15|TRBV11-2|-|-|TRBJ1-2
TGTGCCAGCAGCCCCCGGGGGGCAGGGTCCGGCGGCTACACCTTC
CASSPRGAGSGGYTF
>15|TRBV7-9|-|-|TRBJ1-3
TGTGCCAGCAGCTATGCCGGGGGTTCTGGAAACACCATATATTTT
CASSYAGGSGNTIYF
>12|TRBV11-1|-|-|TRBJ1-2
TGTGCCAGCAGCTCGGGGGGATATGGCTACACCTTC
CASSSGGYGYTF
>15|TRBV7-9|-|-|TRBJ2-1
TGTGCCAGCAGCTTCCGGTCGGGCAGGGAGAACGAGCAGTTCTTC
CASSFRSGRENEQFF
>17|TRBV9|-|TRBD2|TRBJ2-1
TGTGCCAGCAGCGTCGTTCCCCGGGGACTAGCGGGGCATGAGCAGTTCTTC
CASSVVPRGLAGHEQFF
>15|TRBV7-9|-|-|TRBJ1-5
TGTGCCAGCAGCTTAGAAATTGGGATAGATCAGCCCCAGCATTTT
CASSLEIGIDQPQHF
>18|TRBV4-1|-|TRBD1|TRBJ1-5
TGCGCCAGCAGCCTGGGACAGGGGGCGAATCGAGGCAATCAGCCCCAGCATTTT
CASSLGQGANRGNQPQHF
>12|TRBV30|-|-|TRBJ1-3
TGTGCCTGGAGTGTCGGCCCAGCAGATCAATATTTT
CAWSVGPADQYF
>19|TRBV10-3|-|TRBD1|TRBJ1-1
TGTGCCATCAGTGTGGGGTTTGGGACAGGAGTTTTAATGAACACTGAAGCTTTCTTT
CAISVGFGTGVLMNTEAFF
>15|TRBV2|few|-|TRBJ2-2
TGTGCCAGCGCCGGTCACAGGCCGAACACCGGGGAGCTGTTTTTT
CASAGHRPNTGELFF
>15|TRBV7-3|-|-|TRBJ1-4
TGTGCCAGCAGCTTAACCGGGGGCAGGTTAGAAAAACTGTTTTTT
CASSLTGGRLEKLFF
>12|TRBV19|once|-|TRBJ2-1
TGTGCCAGTAGTTGGGGATACAATGAGCAGTTCTTC
CASSWGYNEQFF
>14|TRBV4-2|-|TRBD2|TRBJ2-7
TGTGCCAGCAGCCACCCGGGGGGGCGATACGAGCAGTACTTC
CASSHPGGRYEQYF
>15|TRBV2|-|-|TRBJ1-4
TGTGCCAGCAGTGAGGGGGGGGGTCTTCTGGAAAAACTGTTTTTT
CASSEGGGLLEKLFF